This TCR beta chain was identified in a study of T cell responses to AZD1222 COVID-19 vaccine. Assay used: immunoSEQ multiplex PCR; TCRdb lists only in-frame clones, some missing. The table has roughly 100,000 clones, 70% to 90% seen once. The CDR3 length is 16 residues. Germline V gives CDR1 KGHSH, CDR2 LQKENI. Trimming stripped 1 base from V and 3 bases from J, with 12 bases between. The sequencing used peripheral blood, collected on day 0 of AZD1222 vaccination. This sequence was found in an adult in good health. The chain couples TRBV18 to TRBJ1-4; D might be TRBD1 (5 bases). The CDR3 sequence: CASSPLAGLANEKLFF. CDR3 DNA sequence: TGTGCCAGCTCACCACTGGCGGGGCTGGCTAATGAAAAACTGTTTTTT.